Given below is one TCR beta chain in context. Its antigen is currently not known. Per-base qualities were not stored, and no clone one base away is much larger. This entry comes from a study of blood T cell repertoires in COVID-19 (dated by TCRdb to about 2020). General notes on the study: Samples covering the acute and convalescent phases of COVID-19 were provided by collaborators in the United States, Italy and Spain. Deeply sampled blood TCRbeta repertoires from subjects exposed to, actively infected with, or recovered from COVID-19 were included in the dataset. The prospective study material was composed of cDNA or gDNA derived from T cells, B-cell-depleted T cells, or PBMCs. Where available, HLA class I and class II types were obtained from metadata supplied by the sample provider rather than from assay-based typing. The repertoires were made available in a free public database intended to serve as a resource for research on the immune response to SARS-CoV-2. Samples came from the ongoing ImmuneRACE study (first 160 participants) plus 1,254 subjects from 6 global collaborators. A de-identified subject ID, COVID-19 status, age in years and sex were almost always included in the sample metadata. Findings and caveats that apply to the study as a whole: How much clinical and demographic metadata was included differed by source and by participant, and the metadata was provided uncurated.

From the germline V gene, CDR1 is SGHRS and CDR2 is YFSETQ. The germline ends are 14 bases apart after V is trimmed by 0 bases and J by 5 bases. Measured from the cysteine to the phenylalanine, the CDR3 is 15 residues long. The entry retains the CDR3 DNA only, 45 bases that are in frame from base 1. Collaborating institutions collected whole blood in K2EDTA tubes following their own protocols. For TCRbeta analysis, collaborators shipped samples in one of three forms: frozen whole blood, isolated PBMCs, or DNA extracted from either of those sample types. TCRbeta CDR3 regions were amplified from genomic DNA using the immunoSEQ Assay, a bias-controlled multiplex PCR. The authors' analysis ran thus. Within the assay, amplification of reference gene primers was used to estimate how many nucleated cells each sample contained. Sequence reads were collapsed and filtered to measure the absolute abundance of every unique TCRbeta CDR3 rearrangement. For each sample, productive Simpson clonality was calculated by taking the square root of Simpson's diversity index across productive rearrangements. As stored in TCRdb, this immuneACCESS dataset retains in-frame rearrangements with V and J assigned. A fraction of the clones does not appear; measured against another copy, unresolved V genes explain less than half of the discrepancy, and the remainder lacks a known reason. V, J and clone size reflect that table, while D and trimming were determined from the DNA. This sample has over 350,000 clones in its table, and about 89% of those were observed once. The ten largest clones take up 4.3% of the sample.

This sequence was found in a woman under 40 with acute or convalescent COVID-19. Sequencing input: peripheral blood. Recombination joined TRBV5-1 with TRBJ1-2; the D gene is perhaps TRBD1, from 5 matching bases. The DNA reads as follows: TGCGCCAGCAGCTTGGTCGGTTCGGGACTTTATGGCTACACCTTC. This yields the protein CASSLVGSGLYGYTF. The full variable domain, with segments outside the CDR3 supplied by the reference TRBV5-1 and TRBJ1-2 proteins, appears as KAGVTQTPRYLIKTRGQQVTLSCSPISGHRSVSWYQQTPGQGLQFLFEYFSETQRNKGNFPGRFSGRQFSNSRSEMNVSTLELGDSALYLCASSLVGSGLYGYTFGSGTRLTVV.